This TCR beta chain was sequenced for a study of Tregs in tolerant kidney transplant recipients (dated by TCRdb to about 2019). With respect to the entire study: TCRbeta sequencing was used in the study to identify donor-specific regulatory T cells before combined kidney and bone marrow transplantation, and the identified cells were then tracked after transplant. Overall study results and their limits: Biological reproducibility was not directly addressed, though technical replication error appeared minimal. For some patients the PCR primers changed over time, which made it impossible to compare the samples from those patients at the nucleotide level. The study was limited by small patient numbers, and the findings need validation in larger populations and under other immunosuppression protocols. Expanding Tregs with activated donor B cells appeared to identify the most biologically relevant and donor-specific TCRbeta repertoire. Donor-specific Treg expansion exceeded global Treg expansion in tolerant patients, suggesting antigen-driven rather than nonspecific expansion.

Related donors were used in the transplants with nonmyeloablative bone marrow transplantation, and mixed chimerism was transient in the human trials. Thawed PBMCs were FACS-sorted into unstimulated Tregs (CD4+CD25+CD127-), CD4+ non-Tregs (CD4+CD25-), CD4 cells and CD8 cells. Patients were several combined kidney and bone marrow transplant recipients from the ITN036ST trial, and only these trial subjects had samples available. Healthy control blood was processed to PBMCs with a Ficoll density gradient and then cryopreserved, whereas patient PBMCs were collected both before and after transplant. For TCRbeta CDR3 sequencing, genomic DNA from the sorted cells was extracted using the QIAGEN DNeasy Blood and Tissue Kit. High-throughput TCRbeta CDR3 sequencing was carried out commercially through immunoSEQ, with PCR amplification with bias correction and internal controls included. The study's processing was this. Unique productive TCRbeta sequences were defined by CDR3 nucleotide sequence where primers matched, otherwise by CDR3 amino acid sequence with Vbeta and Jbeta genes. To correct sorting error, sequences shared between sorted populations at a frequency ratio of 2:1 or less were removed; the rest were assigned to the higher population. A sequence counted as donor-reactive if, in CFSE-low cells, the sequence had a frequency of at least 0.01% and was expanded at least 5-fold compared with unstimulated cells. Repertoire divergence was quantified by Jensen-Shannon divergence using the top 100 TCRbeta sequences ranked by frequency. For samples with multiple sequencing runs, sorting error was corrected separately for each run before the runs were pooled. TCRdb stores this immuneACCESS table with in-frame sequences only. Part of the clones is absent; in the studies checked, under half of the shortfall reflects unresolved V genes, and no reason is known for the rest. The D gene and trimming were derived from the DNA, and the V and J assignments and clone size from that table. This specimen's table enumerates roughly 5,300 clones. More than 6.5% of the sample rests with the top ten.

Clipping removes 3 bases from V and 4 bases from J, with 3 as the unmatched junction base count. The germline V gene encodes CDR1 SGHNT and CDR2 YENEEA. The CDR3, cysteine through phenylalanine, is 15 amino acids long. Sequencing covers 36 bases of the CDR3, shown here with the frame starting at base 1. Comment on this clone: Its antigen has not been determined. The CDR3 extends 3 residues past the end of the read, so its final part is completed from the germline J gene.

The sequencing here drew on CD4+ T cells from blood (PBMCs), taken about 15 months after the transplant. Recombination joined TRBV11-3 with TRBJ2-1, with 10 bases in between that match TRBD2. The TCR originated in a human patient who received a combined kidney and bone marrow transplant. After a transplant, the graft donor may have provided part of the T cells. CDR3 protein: CASSFSSGRYNEQFF. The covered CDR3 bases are TGTGCCAGCAGCTTCAGTAGCGGGAGGTACAATGAG. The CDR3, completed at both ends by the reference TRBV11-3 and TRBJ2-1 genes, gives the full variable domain EAGVVQSPRYKIIEKKQPVAFWCNPISGHNTLYWYLQNLGQGPELLIRYENEEAVDDSQLPKDRFSAERLKGVDSTLKIQPAELGDSAVYLCASSFSSGRYNEQFFGPGTRLTVL.